This T cell receptor beta chain was recovered during a study of a mutant IDH1 vaccine in newly diagnosed glioma. Study-level information: Previous care, which was radiotherapy, temozolomide, or both, most often involved both.

Profiling relied on immunoSEQ multiplex PCR, and the TCRdb table lists in-frame clones only, not all of them. Of about 23,000 clones detected, almost 85% appear once; the ten largest clones hold about 2.7%. Time point noted: week 47, end of study. Alongside topical imiquimod, each dose of vaccine comprised 300 ug of mutant IDH1 20-mer peptide. This CDR3 contains 15 residues. Germline CDR1 and CDR2: SQVTM and ANQGSEA. Trimming cost V 6 bases and J 4 bases; bases outside gene matches: 9. This clone was recorded only once. The antigen remains undetermined. The chain uses TRBV29-1 and TRBJ2-3; 11 nucleotides align to TRBD2. The origin of this receptor is a man in his forties with glioma. Sample: PBMCs, taken from a glioma patient whose treatment included an IDH1 peptide vaccine. CDR3 bases: TGCAGCGTAGCCGGGGTAGCGGGAGGGTCAGATACGCAGTATTTT. Translated: CSVAGVAGGSDTQYF.